Listed below are T cell receptor beta chains from one sample, sequenced in a study of blood T cell repertoires in COVID-19. Repertoires were generated with immunoSEQ multiplex PCR, while TCRdb's copy carries only in-frame clones and drops some. The table has about 150,000 clones, 80% to 90% seen once. Sequenced sample: peripheral blood. Receptors were obtained from a woman between 50 and 59 years old with acute or convalescent COVID-19. CDR3s include the opening cysteine and the closing phenylalanine or tryptophan. The order of the fields is J gene, clone size, D gene, V gene, CDR3 protein, CDR3 DNA. D genes are given only for firm matches. Where a row states a size, it is once, few, many or the class of an expanded clone; other rows omit it.

TRBJ1-6,few,NA,TRBV6-5,CASSSTDSSYNSPLHF,TGTGCCAGCAGTTCCACGGACAGCTCCTATAATTCACCCCTCCACTTT
TRBJ1-2,NA,NA,TRBV6-1,CASSEVTGDATYGYTF,TGTGCCAGCAGTGAAGTGACAGGCGATGCAACCTATGGCTACACCTTC
TRBJ1-1,NA,NA,TRBV27,CASSLQTATEAFF,TGTGCCAGCAGTTTACAGACAGCCACTGAAGCTTTCTTT
TRBJ2-7,NA,TRBD1,TRBV27,CASSPRDRAPEQYF,TGTGCCAGCAGCCCAAGGGACAGGGCCCCTGAGCAGTACTTC
TRBJ1-1,NA,TRBD1,TRBV2,CASSDRDRKAFF,TGTGCCAGCAGCGACCGGGACAGGAAAGCTTTCTTT
TRBJ1-5,NA,NA,TRBV28,CASSRGGGVNQPQHF,TGTGCCAGCAGTCGGGGAGGGGGGGTCAATCAGCCCCAGCATTTT
TRBJ2-6,NA,TRBD2,TRBV19,CASSLAGANVLTF,TGTGCCAGTTCACTAGCGGGAGCCAACGTCCTGACTTTC
TRBJ2-3,NA,NA,TRBV5-5,CASSLGPRDTDTQYF,TGTGCCAGCAGCTTGGGTCCGAGAGACACAGATACGCAGTATTTT
TRBJ1-1,once,TRBD1,TRBV7-3,CASSTDRGTEAFF,TGTGCCAGCAGCACGGACAGGGGCACTGAAGCTTTCTTT
TRBJ2-7,NA,NA,TRBV7-3,CASRGSLPSYEQYF,TGTGCCAGCAGGGGGAGTCTGCCTTCTTACGAGCAGTACTTC
TRBJ1-4,once,TRBD1,TRBV5-6,CASSGTDEKLFF,TGTGCCAGCAGCGGGACAGACGAAAAACTGTTTTTT
TRBJ2-4,NA,NA,TRBV25-1,CASSTSARGNIQYF,TGTGCCAGCAGTACATCCGCCAGGGGAAACATTCAGTACTTC
TRBJ1-1,NA,TRBD1,TRBV28,CASSPLWDRNAFF,TGTGCCAGCAGTCCGCTGTGGGACAGGAACGCTTTCTTT
TRBJ1-4,NA,NA,TRBV5-1,CASSTTGTPGEKLFF,TGCGCCAGCAGCACAACAGGCACCCCGGGTGAAAAACTGTTTTTT
TRBJ1-2,NA,NA,TRBV7-2,CASSPSSGGVNYGYTF,TGTGCCAGCAGCCCTTCGAGCGGCGGGGTTAACTATGGCTACACCTTC
TRBJ1-5,NA,TRBD1,TRBV5-5,CASSQDRGQPQHF,TGTGCCAGCAGCCAGGACAGGGGTCAGCCCCAGCATTTT
TRBJ2-2,NA,NA,TRBV4-3,CASSQEEIRPINTGELFF,TGCGCCAGCAGCCAAGAGGAAATCAGGCCGATTAACACCGGGGAGCTGTTTTTT
TRBJ2-3,NA,NA,TRBV5-8,CASSREYRVSNLDTQYF,TGTGCCAGCAGCAGAGAGTACCGGGTCAGCAATTTGGATACGCAGTATTTT
TRBJ1-5,NA,TRBD1,TRBV7-8,CASSPTGLGLSNQPQHF,TGTGCCAGCAGCCCGACAGGGCTGGGGCTGAGCAATCAGCCCCAGCATTTT
TRBJ2-1,NA,NA,TRBV27,CASSPDRINNEQFF,TGTGCCAGCAGTCCCGACAGGATAAACAATGAGCAGTTCTTC
TRBJ2-3,NA,TRBD2,TRBV3-1/TRBV3-2,CASSYTEERGLDTQYF,TGTGCCAGCAGCTATACGGAAGAGCGGGGTTTGGATACGCAGTATTTT
TRBJ1-2,NA,TRBD1,TRBV7-6,CASSPGQLNYGYTF,TGTGCCAGCAGCCCGGGACAGCTTAACTATGGCTACACCTTC
TRBJ1-1,few,NA,TRBV12-3/TRBV12-4,CASRDLQDTEAFF,TGTGCCAGCAGAGATCTACAGGATACTGAAGCTTTCTTT
TRBJ1-5,NA,TRBD1,TRBV9,CASSGQGASGPQHF,TGTGCCAGCAGCGGACAGGGGGCGTCGGGGCCCCAGCATTTT
TRBJ1-4,NA,TRBD1,TRBV6-5,CASRPAGGGEEKLFF,TGTGCCAGCAGACCCGCAGGGGGCGGAGAAGAAAAACTGTTTTTT
TRBJ1-1,once,NA,TRBV4-2,CASSQARQDIAFF,TGTGCCAGCAGCCAGGCCCGACAGGACATAGCTTTCTTT
TRBJ1-6,few,TRBD1,TRBV5-4,CASSLEQGDSPLHF,TGTGCCAGCAGCTTGGAGCAGGGGGATTCACCCCTCCACTTT
TRBJ1-6,few,TRBD1,TRBV15,CATSHRGYNSPLHF,TGTGCCACCAGCCACAGGGGATATAATTCACCCCTCCACTTT
TRBJ1-2,NA,TRBD1,TRBV18,CASSEDRDYGYTF,TGTGCCAGCTCAGAGGACAGGGACTATGGCTACACCTTC
TRBJ1-5,NA,NA,TRBV12-5,CASGLQGIHQPQHF,TGTGCTAGTGGTTTACAGGGTATCCATCAGCCCCAGCATTTT
TRBJ1-1,once,NA,TRBV2,CASSDRLNTEAFF,TGTGCCAGCAGTGACAGGCTGAACACTGAAGCTTTCTTT
TRBJ1-2,NA,NA,TRBV7-2,CASSLVGNDYGYTF,TGTGCCAGCAGCTTAGTCGGGAATGACTATGGCTACACCTTC
TRBJ1-3,few,NA,TRBV11-2,CASSLDSGLFFSGNTIYF,TGTGCCAGCAGCTTAGATTCAGGACTATTTTTCTCTGGAAACACCATATATTTT
TRBJ1-2,once,NA,TRBV5-1,CASSPTGYADGYTF,TGCGCCAGCAGCCCGACAGGTTATGCGGACGGCTACACCTTC
TRBJ2-7,NA,NA,TRBV29-1,CSAKQGTEQYF,TGCAGCGCTAAACAGGGCACCGAGCAGTACTTC
TRBJ2-7,NA,NA,TRBV21-1,CASSKGGTSGSAHYEQYF,TGTGCCAGCAGCAAAGGGGGGACTAGCGGGAGTGCCCATTACGAGCAGTACTTC
TRBJ1-6,NA,TRBD1,TRBV2,CASTPEGAENSPLHF,TGTGCCAGCACCCCGGAGGGGGCTGAGAATTCACCCCTCCACTTT
TRBJ1-2,NA,NA,TRBV11-2,CASSGGSYGYTF,TGTGCCAGCAGCGGAGGGAGCTATGGCTACACCTTC
TRBJ1-6,few,NA,TRBV2,CASSEAQGRVNSPLHF,TGTGCCAGCAGTGAAGCCCAGGGGAGGGTTAATTCACCCCTCCACTTT
TRBJ1-1,NA,NA,TRBV7-9,CASSLLGATDTEAFF,TGTGCCAGCAGCTTACTAGGGGCGACGGACACTGAAGCTTTCTTT
TRBJ1-5,NA,TRBD1,TRBV6-5,CASRDDRAQPQHF,TGTGCCAGCAGGGACGACAGGGCCCAGCCCCAGCATTTT
TRBJ2-7,NA,NA,TRBV30,CAWSVGNGKGQYF,TGTGCCTGGAGTGTGGGAAACGGGAAAGGGCAGTACTTC
TRBJ2-2,few,NA,TRBV24-1,CATSRGPVFRTGELFF,TGTGCCACCAGTAGGGGCCCAGTTTTTCGGACCGGGGAGCTGTTTTTT
TRBJ2-7,NA,TRBD2,TRBV4-3,CASSIRLAGVGEQYF,TGCGCCAGCAGCATCCGACTAGCGGGAGTTGGGGAGCAGTACTTC
TRBJ2-5,NA,NA,TRBV4-1,CASSPLLSGRETQYF,TGCGCCAGCAGCCCCCTCTTATCGGGGAGGGAGACCCAGTACTTC